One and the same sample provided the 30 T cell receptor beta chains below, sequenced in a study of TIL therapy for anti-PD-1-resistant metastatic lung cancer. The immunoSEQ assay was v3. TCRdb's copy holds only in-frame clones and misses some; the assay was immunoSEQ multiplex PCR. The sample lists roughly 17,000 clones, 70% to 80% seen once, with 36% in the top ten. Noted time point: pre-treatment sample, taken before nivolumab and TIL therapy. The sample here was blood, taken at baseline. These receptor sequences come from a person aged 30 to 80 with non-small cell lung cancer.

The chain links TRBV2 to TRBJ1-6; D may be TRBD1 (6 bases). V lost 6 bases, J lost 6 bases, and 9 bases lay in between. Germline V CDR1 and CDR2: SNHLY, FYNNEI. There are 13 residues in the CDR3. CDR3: CASSGQINSPLHF. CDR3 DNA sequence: TGTGCCAGCAGCGGACAGATTAATTCACCCCTCCACTTT.

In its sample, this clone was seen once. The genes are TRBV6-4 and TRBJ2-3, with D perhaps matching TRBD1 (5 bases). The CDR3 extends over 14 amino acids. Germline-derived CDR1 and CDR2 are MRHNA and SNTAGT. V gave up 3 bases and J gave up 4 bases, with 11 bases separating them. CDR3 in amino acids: CASSEGRGADTQYF. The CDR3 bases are TGTGCCAGCAGTGAGGGGCGTGGGGCAGATACGCAGTATTTT.

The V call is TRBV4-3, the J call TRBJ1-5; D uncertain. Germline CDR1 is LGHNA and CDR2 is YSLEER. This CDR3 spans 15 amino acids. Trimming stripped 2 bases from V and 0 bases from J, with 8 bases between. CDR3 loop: CASSQTDGSNQPQHF. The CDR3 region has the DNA TGCGCCAGCAGCCAAACAGACGGTAGCAATCAGCCCCAGCATTTT.

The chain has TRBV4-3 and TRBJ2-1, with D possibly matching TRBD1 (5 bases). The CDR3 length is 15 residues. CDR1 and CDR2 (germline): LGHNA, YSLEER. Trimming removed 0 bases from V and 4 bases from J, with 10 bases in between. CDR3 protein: CASSQEGRVYNEQFF. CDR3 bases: TGCGCCAGCAGCCAAGAAGGCAGGGTATACAATGAGCAGTTCTTC.

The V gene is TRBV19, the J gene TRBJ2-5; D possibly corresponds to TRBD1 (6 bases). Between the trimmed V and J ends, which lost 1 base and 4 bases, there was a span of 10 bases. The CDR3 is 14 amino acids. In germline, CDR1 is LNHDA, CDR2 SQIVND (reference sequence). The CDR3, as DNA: TGTGCCAGTAGTATAGGGACAGTGGGAGAGACCCAGTACTTC. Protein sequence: CASSIGTVGETQYF.

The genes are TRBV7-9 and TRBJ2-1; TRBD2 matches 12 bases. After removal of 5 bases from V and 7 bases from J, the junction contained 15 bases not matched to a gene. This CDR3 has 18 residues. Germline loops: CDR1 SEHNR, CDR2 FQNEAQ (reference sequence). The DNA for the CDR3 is TGTGCCAGCAGCCCCCCCCTTAGGGCTAGCGGGGGGGGTAATGAGCAGTTCTTC. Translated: CASSPPLRASGGGNEQFF. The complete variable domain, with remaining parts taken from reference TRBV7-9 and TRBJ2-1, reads DTGVSQNPRHKITKRGQNVTFRCDPISEHNRLYWYRQTLGQGPEFLTYFQNEAQLEKSRLLSDRFSAERPKGSFSTLEIQRTEQGDSAMYLCASSPPLRASGGGNEQFFGPGTRLTVL.

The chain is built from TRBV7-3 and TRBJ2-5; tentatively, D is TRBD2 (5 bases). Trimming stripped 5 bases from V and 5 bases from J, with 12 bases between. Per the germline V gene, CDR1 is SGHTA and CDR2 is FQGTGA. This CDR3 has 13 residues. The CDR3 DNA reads TGTGCCAGCAGCCCCCCGGGGTCGGAGACCCAGTACTTC. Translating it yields CASSPPGSETQYF. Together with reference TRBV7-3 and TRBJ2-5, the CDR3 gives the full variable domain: GAGVSQTPSNKVTEKGKYVELRCDPISGHTALYWYRQSLGQGPEFLIYFQGTGAADDSGLPNDRFFAVRPEGSVSTLKIQRTERGDSAVYLCASSPPGSETQYFGPGTRLLVL.

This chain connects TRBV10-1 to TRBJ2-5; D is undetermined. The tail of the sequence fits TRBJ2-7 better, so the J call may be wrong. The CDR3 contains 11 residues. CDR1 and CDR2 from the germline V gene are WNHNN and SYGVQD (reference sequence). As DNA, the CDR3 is TGCGCCAGCAGTGAGAGAGACGAGCAGTACTTC. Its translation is CASSERDEQYF.

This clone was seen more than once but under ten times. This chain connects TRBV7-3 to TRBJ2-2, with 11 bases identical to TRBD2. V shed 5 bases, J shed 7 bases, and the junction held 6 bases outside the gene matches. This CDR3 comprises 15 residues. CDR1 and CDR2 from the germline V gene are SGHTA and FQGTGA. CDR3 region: CASSLLSGRVGELFF. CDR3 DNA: TGTGCCAGCAGCCTCCTTAGCGGGAGGGTCGGGGAGCTGTTTTTT.

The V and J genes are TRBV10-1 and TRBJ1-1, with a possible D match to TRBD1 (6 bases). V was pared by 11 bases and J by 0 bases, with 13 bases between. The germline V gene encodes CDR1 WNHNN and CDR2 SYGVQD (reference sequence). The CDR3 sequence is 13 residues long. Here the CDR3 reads CAGTRALNTEAFF. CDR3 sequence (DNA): TGCGCCGGGACAAGGGCCCTGAACACTGAAGCTTTCTTT.

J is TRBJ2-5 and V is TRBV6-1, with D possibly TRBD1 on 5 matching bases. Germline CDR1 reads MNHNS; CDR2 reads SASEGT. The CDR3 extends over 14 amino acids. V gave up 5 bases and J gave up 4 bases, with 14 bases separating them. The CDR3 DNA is TGTGCCAGCAGTTCGATGACAGTAGGAGAGACCCAGTACTTC. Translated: CASSSMTVGETQYF.

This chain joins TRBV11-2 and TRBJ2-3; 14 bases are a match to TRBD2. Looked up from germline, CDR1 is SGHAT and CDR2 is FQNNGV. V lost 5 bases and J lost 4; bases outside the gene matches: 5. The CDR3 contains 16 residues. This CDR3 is CASSPGLAGVPDTQYF. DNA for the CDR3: TGTGCCAGCAGCCCGGGACTAGCGGGGGTACCAGATACGCAGTATTTT.

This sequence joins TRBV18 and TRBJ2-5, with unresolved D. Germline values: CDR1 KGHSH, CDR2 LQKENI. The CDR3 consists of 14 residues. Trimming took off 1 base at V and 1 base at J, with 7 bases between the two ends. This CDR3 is CASSPQHPQETQYF. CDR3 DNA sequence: TGTGCCAGCTCACCACAACACCCCCAAGAGACCCAGTACTTC.

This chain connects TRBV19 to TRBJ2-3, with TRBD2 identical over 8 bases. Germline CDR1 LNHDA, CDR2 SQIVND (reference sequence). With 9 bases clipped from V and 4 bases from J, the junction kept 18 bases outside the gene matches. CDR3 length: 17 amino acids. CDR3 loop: CASHPWGSGGSSDTQYF. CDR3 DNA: TGTGCCAGCCATCCTTGGGGGAGCGGGGGCTCATCAGATACGCAGTATTTT.

The CDR3 loop is CASSPGQGSAKQYF. The CDR3 DNA sequence: TGTGCCAGCAGCCCAGGACAGGGTTCCGCCAAGCAGTACTTC. The J gene is TRBJ2-7, the V gene TRBV7-2; 8 bases are shared with TRBD1. The CDR3 is 14 residues long. From germline, CDR1 is SGHTA and CDR2 FQGNSA. V dropped 5 bases and J dropped 8; count of bases not matched to a gene: 11.

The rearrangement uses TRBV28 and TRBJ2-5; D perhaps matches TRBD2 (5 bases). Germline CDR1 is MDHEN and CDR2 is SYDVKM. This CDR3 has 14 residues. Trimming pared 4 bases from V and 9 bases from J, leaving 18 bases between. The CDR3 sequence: CASSSWRGGLAQYF. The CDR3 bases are TGTGCCAGCAGTTCTTGGCGCGGCGGGTTGGCCCAGTACTTC.

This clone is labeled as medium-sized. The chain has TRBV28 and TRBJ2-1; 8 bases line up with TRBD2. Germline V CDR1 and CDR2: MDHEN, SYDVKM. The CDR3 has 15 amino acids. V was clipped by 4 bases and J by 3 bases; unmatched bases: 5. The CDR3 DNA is TGTGCCAGCAGTTACCTAGCGGGCCTCTACAATGAGCAGTTCTTC. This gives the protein CASSYLAGLYNEQFF.

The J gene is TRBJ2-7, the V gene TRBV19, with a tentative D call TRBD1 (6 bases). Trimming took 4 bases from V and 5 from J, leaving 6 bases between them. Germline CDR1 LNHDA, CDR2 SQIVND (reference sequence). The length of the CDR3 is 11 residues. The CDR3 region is CASSTGDEQYF. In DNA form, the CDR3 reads TGTGCCAGTAGTACAGGGGACGAGCAGTACTTC.

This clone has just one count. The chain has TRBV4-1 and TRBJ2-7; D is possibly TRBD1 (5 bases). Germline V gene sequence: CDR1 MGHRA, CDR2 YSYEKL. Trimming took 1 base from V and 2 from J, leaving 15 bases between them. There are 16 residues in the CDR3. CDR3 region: CASSQVQVTPTYEQYF. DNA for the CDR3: TGCGCCAGCAGCCAAGTACAGGTAACTCCAACCTACGAGCAGTACTTC.

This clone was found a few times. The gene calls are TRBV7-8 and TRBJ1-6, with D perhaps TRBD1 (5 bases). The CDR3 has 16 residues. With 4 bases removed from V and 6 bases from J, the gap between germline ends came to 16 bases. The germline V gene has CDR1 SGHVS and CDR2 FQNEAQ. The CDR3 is CASSSHPGRINSPLHF. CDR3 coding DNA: TGTGCCAGCAGCTCGCACCCGGGACGGATTAATTCACCCCTCCACTTT.

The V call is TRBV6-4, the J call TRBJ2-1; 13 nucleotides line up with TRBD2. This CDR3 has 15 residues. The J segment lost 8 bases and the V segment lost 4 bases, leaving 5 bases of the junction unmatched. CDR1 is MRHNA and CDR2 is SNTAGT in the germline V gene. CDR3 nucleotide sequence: TGTGCCAGCAGTGGGACTAGCGGGGGAGGTGATGAGCAGTTCTTC. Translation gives CASSGTSGGGDEQFF.

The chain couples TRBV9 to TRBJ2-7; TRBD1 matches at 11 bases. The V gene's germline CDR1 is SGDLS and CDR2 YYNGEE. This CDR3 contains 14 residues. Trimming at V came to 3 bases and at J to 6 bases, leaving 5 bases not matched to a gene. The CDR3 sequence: CASSAGTGGAEQYF. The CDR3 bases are TGTGCCAGCAGCGCCGGGACAGGGGGAGCCGAGCAGTACTTC. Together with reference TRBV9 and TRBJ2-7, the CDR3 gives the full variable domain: DSGVTQTPKHLITATGQRVTLRCSPRSGDLSVYWYQQSLDQGLQFLIQYYNGEERAKGNILERFSAQQFPDLHSELNLSSLELGDSALYFCASSAGTGGAEQYFGPGTRLTVT.

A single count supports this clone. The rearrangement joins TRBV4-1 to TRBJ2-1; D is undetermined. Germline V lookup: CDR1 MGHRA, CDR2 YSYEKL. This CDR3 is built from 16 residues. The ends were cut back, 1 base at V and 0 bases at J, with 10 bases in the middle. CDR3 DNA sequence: TGCGCCAGCAGCCAAGTTGATTTGATCTCCTACAATGAGCAGTTCTTC. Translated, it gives CASSQVDLISYNEQFF.

Written as DNA, the CDR3 is TGTGCCAGCAGTGAAGAAGGCCGGGTTGGCGAGACCCAGTACTTC. It specifies CASSEEGRVGETQYF. The J gene is TRBJ2-5, the V gene TRBV6-1; D is unresolved. Deletions cut 1 base from V and 5 bases from J, with 14 bases between. Germline V gives CDR1 MNHNS, CDR2 SASEGT. This CDR3 has 15 residues.

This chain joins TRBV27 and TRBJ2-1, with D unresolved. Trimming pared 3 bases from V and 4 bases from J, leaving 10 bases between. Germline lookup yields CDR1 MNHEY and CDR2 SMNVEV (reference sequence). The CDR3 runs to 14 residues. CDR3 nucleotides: TGTGCCAGCAGTTTTAAAGGGCCGTACAATGAGCAGTTCTTC. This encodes CASSFKGPYNEQFF.

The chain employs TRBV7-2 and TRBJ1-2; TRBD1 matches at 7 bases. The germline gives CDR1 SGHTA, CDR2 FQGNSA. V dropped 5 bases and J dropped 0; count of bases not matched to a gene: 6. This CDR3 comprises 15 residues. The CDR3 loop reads CASSKNRGTNYGYTF. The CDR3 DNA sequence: TGTGCCAGCAGCAAAAACAGGGGTACTAACTATGGCTACACCTTC.

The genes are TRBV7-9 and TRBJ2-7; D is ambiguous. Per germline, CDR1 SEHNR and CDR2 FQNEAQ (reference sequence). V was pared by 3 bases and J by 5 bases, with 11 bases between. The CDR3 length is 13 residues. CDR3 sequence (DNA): TGTGCCAGCAGCTTGGGAACGGAAAACGAGCAGTACTTC. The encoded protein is CASSLGTENEQYF.

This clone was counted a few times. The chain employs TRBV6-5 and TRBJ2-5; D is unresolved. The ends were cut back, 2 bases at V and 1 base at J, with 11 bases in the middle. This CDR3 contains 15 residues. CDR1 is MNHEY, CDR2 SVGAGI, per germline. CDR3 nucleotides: TGTGCCAGCAGTTACCGGGTTGAAGGCCAAGAGACCCAGTACTTC. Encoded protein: CASSYRVEGQETQYF.

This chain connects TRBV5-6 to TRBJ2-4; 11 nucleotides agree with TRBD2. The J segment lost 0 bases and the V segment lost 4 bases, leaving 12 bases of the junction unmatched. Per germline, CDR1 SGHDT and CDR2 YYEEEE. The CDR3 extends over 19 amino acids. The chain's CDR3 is CASSTGRLAGGLAKNIQYF. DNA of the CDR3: TGTGCCAGCAGCACGGGAAGGCTAGCGGGGGGTTTAGCCAAAAACATTCAGTACTTC.

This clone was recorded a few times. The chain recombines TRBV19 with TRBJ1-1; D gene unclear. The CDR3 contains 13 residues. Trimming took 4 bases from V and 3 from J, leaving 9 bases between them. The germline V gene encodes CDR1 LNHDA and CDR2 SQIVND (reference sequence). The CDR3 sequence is CASSTSVDTEAFF. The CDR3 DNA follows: TGTGCCAGTAGTACGTCGGTCGACACTGAAGCTTTCTTT.